This entry lists 4 T cell receptor beta chains sequenced from one sample in a study of OX40 agonist ivuxolimab in advanced cancers. The receptor library was made with the immunoSEQ multiplex PCR assay. TCRdb holds this immuneACCESS table with in-frame rearrangements only. Some clones are missing; in checked studies, unresolved V genes explain under half, and the rest has no known cause. The sample data list tens of thousands of clones, and 90% to 95% of these were observed just once. The top ten hold approximately 0.7% of the sample. The sequencing used CD4+ or CD8+ T cells sorted from blood, collected in a trial of the OX40 agonist ivuxolimab. The receptor source for this set is an adult with an advanced solid tumor such as melanoma, head and neck, liver or kidney cancer.

The genes are TRBV6-5 and TRBJ2-7, with 10 nucleotides matching TRBD1. Germline loops: CDR1 MNHEY, CDR2 SVGAGI. The junction had 12 bases not matched to a gene; V was cut back by 8 bases and J by 5 bases. The CDR3 is 15 residues long. The CDR3 loop reads CASSRDRGLSNEQYF. The CDR3 coding sequence is TGTGCCAGCTCACGGGACAGGGGACTTTCTAACGAGCAGTACTTC.

The chain links TRBV28 to TRBJ1-2; weak D call: TRBD1 (6 bases). The CDR3 consists of 14 residues. The germline V gene has CDR1 MDHEN and CDR2 SYDVKM. V was shortened by 3 bases and J by 2 bases, with 10 bases between the two germline ends. The CDR3 is CASSFSGTNYGYTF. The CDR3 DNA sequence: TGTGCCAGCAGTTTCTCCGGGACAAACTATGGCTACACCTTC.

CDR3 sequence reads: CASSLGPFYEQYF. As DNA, the CDR3 is TGTGCCAGCAGCTTGGGTCCCTTCTACGAGCAGTACTTC. The chain recombines TRBV7-2 with TRBJ2-7, with no clear D. The CDR3 loop spans 13 amino acids. The V gene's germline CDR1 is SGHTA and CDR2 FQGNSA. Trimming pared 3 bases from V and 3 bases from J, leaving 9 bases between.

This chain links TRBV21-1 with TRBJ2-4; TRBD1 is the table's D call, not checked against the DNA. TRBV21-1 is a pseudogene. The CDR3 consists of 20 residues. For the CDR3, the DNA is TGTGCCAGCAGCAAAGGAGGGGGACAAAGGGAACCTCTAGCCAAAAACATTCAGTACTTC. Amino acids: CASSKGGGQREPLAKNIQYF.